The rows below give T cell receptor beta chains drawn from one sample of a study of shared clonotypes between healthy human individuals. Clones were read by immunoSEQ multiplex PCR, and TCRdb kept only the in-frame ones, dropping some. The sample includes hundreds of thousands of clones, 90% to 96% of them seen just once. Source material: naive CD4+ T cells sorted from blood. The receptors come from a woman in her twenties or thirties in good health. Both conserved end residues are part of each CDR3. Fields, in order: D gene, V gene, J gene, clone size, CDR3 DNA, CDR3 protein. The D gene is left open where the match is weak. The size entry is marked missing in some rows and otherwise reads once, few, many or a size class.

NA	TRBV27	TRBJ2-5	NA	TGTGCCAGCAGTCGGGGGTCAGAGACCCAGTACTTC	CASSRGSETQYF
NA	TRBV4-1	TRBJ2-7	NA	TGCGCCAGCAGCCTTGACCTAAGGTCCTACGAGCAGTACTTC	CASSLDLRSYEQYF
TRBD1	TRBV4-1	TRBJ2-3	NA	TGCGCCAGCAGCCAAGAGACAGGGCCATTCACAGATACGCAGTATTTT	CASSQETGPFTDTQYF
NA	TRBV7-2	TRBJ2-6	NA	TGTGCCAGCAGCTTTCGTTCTGGGGCCAACGTCCTGACTTTC	CASSFRSGANVLTF
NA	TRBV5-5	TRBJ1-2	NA	TGTGCCAGCAGCCCGACAGGCGGCGACTATGGCTACACCTTC	CASSPTGGDYGYTF
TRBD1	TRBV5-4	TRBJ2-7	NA	TGTGCCAGCAGCCTGGGGACGGGGGACAGGGTCTACGAGCAGTACTTC	CASSLGTGDRVYEQYF
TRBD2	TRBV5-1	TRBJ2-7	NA	TGCGCCAGCAGCCCAAGGACTAGCGGGGATCCCTGGTACGAGCAGTACTTC	CASSPRTSGDPWYEQYF
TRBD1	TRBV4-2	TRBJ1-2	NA	TGTGCCAGCAGCCAAGCGGAGGCAGGGGGCGCATATGGCTACACCTTC	CASSQAEAGGAYGYTF
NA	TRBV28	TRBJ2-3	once	TGTGCCAGCAGGTCCCCTTTCGGGGACACAGATACGCAGTATTTT	CASRSPFGDTDTQYF
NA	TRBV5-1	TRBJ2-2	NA	TGCGCCAGCAGCTATACAGGGCTTTCCACCGGGGAGCTGTTTTTT	CASSYTGLSTGELFF
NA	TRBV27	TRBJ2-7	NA	TGTGCCAGCAGCACTCAGGGGTCCTACGAGCAGTACTTC	CASSTQGSYEQYF
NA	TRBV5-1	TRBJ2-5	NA	TGCGCCAGCAGCCAAGGGGACCGAGAGACCCAGTACTTC	CASSQGDRETQYF
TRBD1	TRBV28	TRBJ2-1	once	TGTGCCACCGCCGGGGCTGCAGGGGGCCCCTACAATGAGCAGTTCTTC	CATAGAAGGPYNEQFF
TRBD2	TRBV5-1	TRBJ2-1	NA	TGCGCCAGCAGCTTTCGGGGGAGGGCAAACTGGAATGAGCAGTTCTTC	CASSFRGRANWNEQFF
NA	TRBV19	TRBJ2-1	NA	TGTGCCAGTAGTACCCGACCCTACAATGAGCAGTTCTTC	CASSTRPYNEQFF
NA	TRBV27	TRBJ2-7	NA	TGTGCCAGCAGTTCCTGGCAGGGCCGATCCGTAAGCGAGCAGTACTTC	CASSSWQGRSVSEQYF
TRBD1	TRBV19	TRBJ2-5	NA	TGTGCCAGTAGTTCACCGGGACAGGGGCTTTGGGAGCAGTACTTC	CASSSPGQGLWEQYF
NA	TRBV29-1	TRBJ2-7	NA	TGCAGCGTTGAAATCGGCCCTTACGAGCAGTACTTC	CSVEIGPYEQYF
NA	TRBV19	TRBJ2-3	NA	TGTGCCAGTAGTTCGCGCACAGATACGCAGTATTTT	CASSSRTDTQYF
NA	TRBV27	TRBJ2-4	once	TGTGCCAGGCAGGGTACGGGCATTCAGTACTTC	CARQGTGIQYF
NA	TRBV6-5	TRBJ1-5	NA	TGTGCCAGCAGTGTCACCCAGGAGGGCCCCCAGCATTTT	CASSVTQEGPQHF
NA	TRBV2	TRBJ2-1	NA	TGTGCCAGTAGGAAAGACCCTGGTCGGAAGCAGTTCTTC	CASRKDPGRKQFF
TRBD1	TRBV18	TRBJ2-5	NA	TGTGCCAGCTCACCGATGACAGGGTGGCAAGAGACCCAGTACTTC	CASSPMTGWQETQYF
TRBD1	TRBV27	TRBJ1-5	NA	TGTGCCAGCGGCAGACAGGGACCCAATCAGCCCCAGCATTTT	CASGRQGPNQPQHF
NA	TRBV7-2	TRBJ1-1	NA	TGTGCCAGCAGCTTAGTACGTCCTGGGCGAACTGAAGCTTTCTTT	CASSLVRPGRTEAFF
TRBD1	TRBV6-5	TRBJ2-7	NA	TGTGCCAGCAATAGGGACAGGGGGTCCCCCTACGAGCAGTACTTC	CASNRDRGSPYEQYF
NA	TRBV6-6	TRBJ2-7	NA	TGTGCCAGCAGGAGAAAGGGGTCGTCATTCGAGCAGTACTTC	CASRRKGSSFEQYF
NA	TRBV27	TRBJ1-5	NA	TGTGCCAGCAGCCGACAGCCGAATCAGCCCCAGCATTTT	CASSRQPNQPQHF
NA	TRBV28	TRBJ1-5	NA	TGTGCCAGCACTAGAATTACAGGGAGGGCCAATCAGCCCCAGCATTTT	CASTRITGRANQPQHF
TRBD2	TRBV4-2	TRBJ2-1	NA	TGTGCCAGCAGCCAAGAGCCTTTGTATGCGGGAGCGGAGTCCAATGAGCAGTTCTTC	CASSQEPLYAGAESNEQFF
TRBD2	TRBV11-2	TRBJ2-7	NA	TGTGCCAGCAGCCCCGGACTAGCGGGAAACTACGAGCAGTACTTC	CASSPGLAGNYEQYF
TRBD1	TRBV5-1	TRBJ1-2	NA	TGCGCCAGCAGCTCAGGACAGGGGGCGAACTATGGCTACACCTTC	CASSSGQGANYGYTF
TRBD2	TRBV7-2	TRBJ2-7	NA	TGTGCCAGCAGCTTAGCAGCGGGAGGAGTCGAGCAGTACTTC	CASSLAAGGVEQYF
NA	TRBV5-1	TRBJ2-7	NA	TGCGCCAGCAGCGGGCGATCCTACGAGCAGTACTTC	CASSGRSYEQYF
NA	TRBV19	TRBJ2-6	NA	TGTGCCAGTAGCATCGGCAGGGCCTCTGGGGCCAACGTCCTGACTTTC	CASSIGRASGANVLTF
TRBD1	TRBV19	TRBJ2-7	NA	TGTGCCAGTACTACGGACAGGGGCTACGAGCAGTACTTC	CASTTDRGYEQYF
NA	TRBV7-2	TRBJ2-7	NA	TGTGCCAGCAGGGGGGCACTCACTGGGGGGGGGAAGCAGTACTTC	CASRGALTGGGKQYF
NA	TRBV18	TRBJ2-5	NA	TGTGCCAGCTCACCACCGGGACGATTGTGGAAGACCCAGTACTTC	CASSPPGRLWKTQYF
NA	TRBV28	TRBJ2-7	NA	TGTGCCAGCATTTGGGACCCTAGTCACTCGAGCCCCTGCGAGCAGTACTTC	CASIWDPSHSSPCEQYF
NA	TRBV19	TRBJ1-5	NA	TGTGCCAGTAACCCCCGGAGGGGGGCCGGAGGTCAGCCCCAGCATTTT	CASNPRRGAGGQPQHF
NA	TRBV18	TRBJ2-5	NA	TGTGCCAGCTCACCACCGCCGGGCGGCCAAGAGACCCAGTACTTC	CASSPPPGGQETQYF
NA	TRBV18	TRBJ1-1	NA	TGTGCCAGCTCACGAGGGGACGGACGCTGGACTGAAGCTTTCTTT	CASSRGDGRWTEAFF
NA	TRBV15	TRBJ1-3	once	TGTGCCACCAGCAGAGATAGGGGATCCGGAAACACCATATATTTT	CATSRDRGSGNTIYF
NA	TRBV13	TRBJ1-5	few	TGTGCCAGCAGCCAACAGGGACCCCACCAGCCCCAGCATTTT	CASSQQGPHQPQHF
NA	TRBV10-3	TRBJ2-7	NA	TGTGCCATCAGTGAGTCGACGGGGTCCTACGAGCAGTACTTC	CAISESTGSYEQYF
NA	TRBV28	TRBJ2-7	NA	TGTGCCAGCAGCCCTGACCTAGCTCGCCGATACTACGAGCAGTACTTC	CASSPDLARRYYEQYF
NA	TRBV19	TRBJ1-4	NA	TGTGCCAGTAGCGTTGGAGGGGTCGAGGAAAAACTGTTTTTT	CASSVGGVEEKLFF
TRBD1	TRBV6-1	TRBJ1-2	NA	TGTGCCAGCAGTGAAGCGACAGGGCAAAGCTATGGCTACACCTTC	CASSEATGQSYGYTF
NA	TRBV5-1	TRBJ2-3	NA	TGCGCCAGCAGCTCGCCGTCCTCCCCCCTGTATTTT	CASSSPSSPLYF
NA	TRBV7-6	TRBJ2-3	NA	TGTGCCAGCAGCTTAGCGGAAGGAGATACGCAGTATTTT	CASSLAEGDTQYF
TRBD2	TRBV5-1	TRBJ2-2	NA	TGCGCCAGCAGCTTGCCCCCCCTTAGCGGGAATGGGGTCGGGGAGCTGTTTTTT	CASSLPPLSGNGVGELFF
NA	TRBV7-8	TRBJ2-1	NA	TGTGCCAGCAGCTTAGAGGCGAGCTCCTACAATGAGCAGTTCTTC	CASSLEASSYNEQFF
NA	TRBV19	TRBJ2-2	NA	TGTGCCAGTAGTAGGGTTGCCGGGGAGCTGTTTTTT	CASSRVAGELFF
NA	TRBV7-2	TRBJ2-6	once	TGTGCCAGCAGCTTGAGGCAGGGCGGGCGCTCTGGGGCCAACGTCCTGACTTTC	CASSLRQGGRSGANVLTF
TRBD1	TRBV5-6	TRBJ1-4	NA	TGTGCCAGCAGCCTGACAGGGGGTGAGGAATTTGAAAAACTGTTTTTT	CASSLTGGEEFEKLFF
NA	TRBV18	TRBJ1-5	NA	TGTGCCAGCTCAACCGTGGCAGTCCATAGCAATCAGCCCCAGCATTTT	CASSTVAVHSNQPQHF
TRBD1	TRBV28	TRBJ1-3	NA	TGTGCCAGCAGTTGGGACAGGGAAGCTACTGGAAACACCATATATTTT	CASSWDREATGNTIYF
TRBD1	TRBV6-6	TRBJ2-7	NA	TGTGCCAGCAGGCCGATTGGACAGGGGAGGGGCGAGCAGTACTTC	CASRPIGQGRGEQYF
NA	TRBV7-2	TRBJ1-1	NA	TGTGCCAGCAGCTTAGTCAGGAGGGCCACTGAAGCTTTCTTT	CASSLVRRATEAFF